The next 9 T cell receptor beta chains were all read from a single sample in a study of beta chain features in type 1 diabetes. Study-level points and caveats: Shorter TCRB CDR3s, moderately but significantly so, were found in Type 1 diabetes patients in all four CD4+ subsets.

What was sequenced were expressed TCRB transcripts, since all of the isolated RNA had been reverse transcribed. The repertoire was sequenced with immunoSEQ multiplex PCR; TCRdb's copy has only in-frame clones and lacks some. The table lists around 690,000 clones, around 11% of them singletons. For these receptors, no antigen is known. Sequencing input: naive CD4+ T cells from blood. These receptors came from a man aged 25-45 years with type 1 diabetes.

The table lists this clone with a few counts. The J gene is TRBJ2-7, the V gene TRBV29-1; D gene unclear. The CDR3 totals 14 residues. The V gene's germline CDR1 is SQVTM and CDR2 ANQGSEA. V lost 6 bases, J lost 2 bases, and 17 bases lay in between. CDR3 sequence: CSVGRKDAPYEQYF. CDR3 nucleotides: TGCAGCGTAGGAAGAAAGGACGCCCCCTACGAGCAGTACTTC.

This clone was counted between two and nine times. The chain recombines TRBV7-9 with TRBJ1-2, with no clear D. The germline V gene encodes CDR1 SEHNR and CDR2 FQNEAQ (reference sequence). The V end was cut by 2 bases, the J end by 6 bases, with 7 bases between. The CDR3 runs to 12 residues. Here the CDR3 DNA reads TGTGCCAGCAGCTTAATCCGGGATGGCTACACCTTC. This translates into CASSLIRDGYTF.

The chain uses TRBV7-9 and TRBJ2-4; D not certain. V lost 10 bases to trimming and J lost 0 bases, with 10 bases between them. Germline CDR1 and CDR2: SEHNR and FQNEAQ (reference sequence). The CDR3 spans 13 residues. This chain's CDR3 is CAIQLLAKNIQYF. The DNA of the CDR3 is TGTGCCATACAACTCCTAGCCAAAAACATTCAGTACTTC.

The chain joins TRBV19 to TRBJ1-3; D gene unclear. V gave up 3 bases and J gave up 0 bases, with 9 bases separating them. The germline V gene has CDR1 LNHDA and CDR2 SQIVND (reference sequence). This CDR3 comprises 15 residues. The CDR3 coding sequence is TGTGCCAGTAGTATGCTGGGGTACTCTGGAAACACCATATATTTT. Protein sequence: CASSMLGYSGNTIYF.

The chain recombines TRBV7-2 with TRBJ2-1; TRBD2 might be the D (5 bases). The CDR3 sequence is 15 residues long. Germline CDR1 is SGHTA and CDR2 is FQGNSA. Trimming took off 5 bases at V and 10 bases at J, with 21 bases between the two ends. The CDR3 sequence is CASSQELAALREQFF. The CDR3 bases are TGTGCCAGCAGCCAAGAGCTAGCAGCCCTGAGAGAGCAGTTCTTC.

About this clone: The sample contains more than one DNA sequence encoding this CDR3. The chain links TRBV7-9 to TRBJ2-1; D possibly corresponds to TRBD2 (5 bases). Germline V gene lookup returns CDR1 SEHNR and CDR2 FQNEAQ (reference sequence). V was pared by 3 bases and J by 0 bases, with 9 bases between. CDR3 length: 15 residues. In DNA form, the CDR3 reads TGTGCCAGCAGCTTGAGAGGGAGCTCCTACAATGAGCAGTTCTTC. This sequence encodes CASSLRGSSYNEQFF.

The chain recombines TRBV7-8 with TRBJ1-5; TRBD1 is a possible D gene (5 bases). The germline CDR1 and CDR2 sequences are SGHVS and FQNEAQ. The CDR3 covers 13 residues. Trimming left V 8 bases short and J 1 base short, with 9 bases between. CDR3 in amino acids: CASGGDSNQPQHF. The CDR3 bases are TGTGCCAGCGGAGGGGACAGCAATCAGCCCCAGCATTTT. The full variable domain, its missing parts supplied by reference TRBV7-8 and TRBJ1-5, is GAGVSQSPRYKVAKRGQDVALRCDPISGHVSLFWYQQALGQGPEFLTYFQNEAQLDKSGLPSDRFFAERPEGSVSTLKIQRTQQEDSAVYLCASGGDSNQPQHFGDGTRLSIL.

The rearrangement uses TRBV29-1 and TRBJ2-6; the D gene could be TRBD1 or TRBD2 (5 bases each). Trimming took off 6 bases at V and 0 bases at J, with 27 bases between the two ends. The CDR3 contains 20 residues. CDR1 and CDR2 (germline): SQVTM, ANQGSEA. In DNA, the CDR3 is TGCAGCGTGATGACCACATCCCTCGGGACGGAAGACTCTGGGGCCAACGTCCTGACTTTC. Translating gives CSVMTTSLGTEDSGANVLTF. Full variable domain (rest looked up from reference TRBV29-1 and TRBJ2-6): SAVISQKPSRDICQRGTSLTIQCQVDSQVTMMFWYRQQPGQSLTLIATANQGSEATYESGFVIDKFPISRPNLTFSTLTVSNMSPEDSSIYLCSVMTTSLGTEDSGANVLTFGAGSRLTVL.

The V call is TRBV29-1, the J call TRBJ2-1; no definite D call. The length of the CDR3 is 14 residues. V lost 7 bases, J lost 0 bases, and 13 bases lay in between. CDR1 and CDR2 (germline): SQVTM, ANQGSEA. The CDR3 DNA is TGCAGCGGGATTACCTTCAGCTCCTACAATGAGCAGTTCTTC. Protein sequence: CSGITFSSYNEQFF.